One and the same sample provided the 28 T cell receptor beta chains below, sequenced in a study of blood T cell repertoires in COVID-19. Profiling relied on immunoSEQ multiplex PCR, and the TCRdb table lists in-frame clones only, not all of them. The sample contains around 440,000 clones, 70% to 90% of which appear only once. The sequencing input was peripheral blood. Every receptor here comes from a woman in her fifties or sixties with COVID-19, enrolled during active disease.

This clone is a singleton in its sample. The CDR3 DNA reads as TGCGCCAGCAGCTCGACAGCGGGGAGGGAGACCCAGTACTTC. Amino acid sequence: CASSSTAGRETQYF. This chain links TRBV5-1 with TRBJ2-5; the match to TRBD2 covers 7 bases. CDR3 length: 14 residues. V shed 3 bases and J 5 bases; nucleotides not matched to a gene: 7. The germline CDR1 and CDR2 sequences are SGHRS and YFSETQ. Supplemented by reference TRBV5-1 and TRBJ2-5, the full variable domain reads KAGVTQTPRYLIKTRGQQVTLSCSPISGHRSVSWYQQTPGQGLQFLFEYFSETQRNKGNFPGRFSGRQFSNSRSEMNVSTLELGDSALYLCASSSTAGRETQYFGPGTRLLVL.

The chain employs TRBV19 and TRBJ1-2; D perhaps matches TRBD1 (6 bases). Germline V CDR1 and CDR2: LNHDA, SQIVND (reference sequence). This CDR3 region has 14 residues. Deletions cut 7 bases from V and 5 bases from J, with 17 bases between. The CDR3 nucleotides are TGTGCCAGTACCATGAGGGGGGGCGGATATGGCTACACCTTC. It yields the protein CASTMRGGGYGYTF.

The chain couples TRBV7-2 to TRBJ1-6, with D possibly TRBD1 on 6 matching bases. The germline CDR1 and CDR2 sequences are SGHTA and FQGNSA. The CDR3 sequence is 15 residues long. V was pared by 2 bases and J by 7 bases, with 12 bases between. The CDR3 region is CASSLLTGNNSPLHF. CDR3 bases: TGTGCCAGCAGCTTACTCACAGGGAACAATTCACCCCTCCACTTT.

V gene TRBV18 combines with J gene TRBJ1-1, with D hard to call. V was cut by 4 bases and J by 0 bases, with 12 bases left in between. The CDR3 is made up of 15 amino acids. In germline, CDR1 is KGHSH, CDR2 LQKENI. The CDR3 bases are TGTGCCAGCTCACAACTAAGCATAGTGAACACTGAAGCTTTCTTT. The encoded protein is CASSQLSIVNTEAFF.

The V call is TRBV6-5, the J call TRBJ1-4; D not resolved. Trimming took off 4 bases at V and 8 bases at J, with 11 bases between the two ends. Per the germline V gene, CDR1 is MNHEY and CDR2 is SVGAGI. CDR3 length equals 13 residues. CDR3 amino acids: CASSSSVLEKLFF. Written as DNA, the CDR3 is TGTGCCAGCAGTTCTTCAGTCTTGGAAAAACTGTTTTTT.

The chain uses TRBV5-1 and TRBJ2-1, with TRBD2 matching 7 bases. Trimming cost V 5 bases and J 0 bases; bases outside gene matches: 8. Germline CDR1 and CDR2: SGHRS and YFSETQ. This CDR3 contains 16 residues. CDR3 residues: CASSNGGMSSYNEQFF. DNA for the CDR3: TGCGCCAGCAGTAACGGGGGGATGAGCTCCTACAATGAGCAGTTCTTC.

The CDR3 sequence is CASSQERGPWWEQYF. In nucleotides, the CDR3 is TGTGCCAGCAGCCAAGAGCGGGGGCCCTGGTGGGAGCAGTACTTC. The chain is built from TRBV3-1 (or the pseudogene TRBV3-2) and TRBJ2-7, with D possibly TRBD2 on 7 matching bases. Germline V gene data show CDR1 as LGHDT and CDR2 as YNNKEL (reference sequence). Trimming took off 0 bases at V and 7 bases at J, with 16 bases between the two ends. The CDR3 runs 15 residues.

The V gene is TRBV10-2, the J gene TRBJ1-1; D is possibly TRBD1 (6 bases). V lost 6 bases to trimming and J lost 0 bases, with 20 bases between them. The V gene's germline CDR1 is WSHSY and CDR2 SAAADI. This CDR3 region has 17 residues. CDR3 coding DNA: TGCGCCAGCAGATTGGCGGCCATAGGGGGATTGAACACTGAAGCTTTCTTT. Protein sequence: CASRLAAIGGLNTEAFF.

The J gene is TRBJ1-2, the V gene TRBV27; the D gene is possibly TRBD1 (5 bases). The CDR3 covers 13 residues. CDR1 and CDR2 from the germline V gene are MNHEY and SMNVEV (reference sequence). V lost 5 bases and J lost 6, with 13 bases in between. The DNA of the CDR3 is TGTGCCAGCAGTCAGGGCCAAGGGGATGGCTACACCTTC. Translated: CASSQGQGDGYTF.

This clone was seen more than once but under ten times. This chain connects TRBV7-3 to TRBJ1-1; D is uncertain. V was clipped by 2 bases and J by 0 bases, with 4 bases between them. Germline CDR1 reads SGHTA; CDR2 reads FQGTGA. The CDR3 covers 13 residues. The CDR3 DNA is TGTGCCAGCAGCTTATCAGTGAACACTGAAGCTTTCTTT. It specifies CASSLSVNTEAFF. The entire variable domain, with the rest obtained from reference TRBV7-3 and TRBJ1-1, is as follows: GAGVSQTPSNKVTEKGKYVELRCDPISGHTALYWYRQSLGQGPEFLIYFQGTGAADDSGLPNDRFFAVRPEGSVSTLKIQRTERGDSAVYLCASSLSVNTEAFFGQGTRLTVV.

The CDR3 reads CASSPDRGISYEQYF. As DNA, the CDR3 is TGTGCCAGCAGCCCGGACAGGGGGATCTCCTACGAGCAGTACTTC. V usage is TRBV5-4 and J usage is TRBJ2-7, with TRBD1 matching over 10 bases. V dropped 4 bases and J dropped 0; count of bases not matched to a gene: 4. CDR3 length: 15 residues. CDR1 and CDR2 from the germline V gene are SGHNT and YYREEE (reference sequence). Based on the CDR3 plus reference TRBV5-4 and TRBJ2-7, the full variable domain is ETGVTQSPTHLIKTRGQQVTLRCSSQSGHNTVSWYQQALGQGPQFIFQYYREEENGRGNFPPRFSGLQFPNYSSELNVNALELDDSALYLCASSPDRGISYEQYFGPGTRLTVT.

This sequence joins TRBV2 and TRBJ2-4; perhaps TRBD1 as D (5 bases). This CDR3 is built from 13 residues. CDR1 and CDR2 from the germline V gene are SNHLY and FYNNEI. Trimming shortened V by 4 bases and J by 7 bases, and 11 bases separated the two germline ends. CDR3 in DNA: TGTGCCAGCAGTGGCCAGGGAAGGAACATTCAGTACTTC. The encoded protein is CASSGQGRNIQYF.

This clone appeared a few times. The identical CDR3 is also encoded by other nucleotide sequences in the sample. The CDR3: CASSLAEYTEAFF. The CDR3 nucleotides read TGTGCCAGCAGTTTAGCCGAGTACACTGAAGCTTTCTTT. The V and J genes are TRBV12-3 or TRBV12-4 and TRBJ1-1; D remains unclear. This CDR3 is built from 13 residues. Trimming took off 0 bases at V and 3 bases at J, with 5 bases between the two ends.

The gene calls are TRBV27 and TRBJ1-1; TRBD1 agrees at 7 bases. Germline V CDR1 and CDR2: MNHEY, SMNVEV (reference sequence). The CDR3 contains 14 residues. J gave up 4 bases and V 4 bases, and 6 bases lay outside the gene matches. CDR3 nucleotides: TGTGCCAGCAGTTCGGGACAGACCTTCACTGAAGCTTTCTTT. It translates to CASSSGQTFTEAFF.

The chain combines TRBV7-9 with TRBJ1-1; 7 nucleotides match TRBD1. The ends lost 5 bases at V and 3 bases at J; junction bases unmatched: 6. Germline assignment: CDR1 SEHNR and CDR2 FQNEAQ (reference sequence). The CDR3 contains 14 residues. DNA of the CDR3: TGTGCCAGCAGCCTAACAGGGGTTGACACTGAAGCTTTCTTT. Translating gives CASSLTGVDTEAFF. The variable domain in full, with the rest retrieved from reference TRBV7-9 and TRBJ1-1, is DTGVSQNPRHKITKRGQNVTFRCDPISEHNRLYWYRQTLGQGPEFLTYFQNEAQLEKSRLLSDRFSAERPKGSFSTLEIQRTEQGDSAMYLCASSLTGVDTEAFFGQGTRLTVV.

This chain connects TRBV6-1 to TRBJ1-5; 9 nucleotides align to TRBD1. The trim removed 3 bases at V and 6 bases at J, leaving 6 bases unmatched. This CDR3 region has 15 residues. Germline values: CDR1 MNHNS, CDR2 SASEGT. Here the CDR3 reads CASSDAGTGIQPQHF. CDR3 sequence (DNA): TGTGCCAGCAGTGACGCCGGGACAGGGATTCAGCCCCAGCATTTT.

The chain joins TRBV3-1 (or the pseudogene TRBV3-2) to TRBJ2-5, with unresolved D. Trimming removed 1 base at V and 5 bases at J, with 11 bases between. The CDR3 extends over 14 amino acids. Germline lookup yields CDR1 LGHDT and CDR2 YNNKEL (reference sequence). CDR3 in DNA: TGTGCCAGCAGCCAAGGGTTTAACGAGGAGACCCAGTACTTC. This gives the protein CASSQGFNEETQYF.

This clone has more than one count but fewer than ten. The V call is TRBV7-9, the J call TRBJ1-1; a weak D match, TRBD1 (6 bases). The CDR3 contains 13 residues. V gave up 3 bases and J gave up 6 bases, with 11 bases separating them. From germline, CDR1 is SEHNR and CDR2 FQNEAQ (reference sequence). This CDR3 is CASSFAGGPEAFF. The CDR3 nucleotides are TGTGCCAGCAGCTTCGCGGGGGGCCCTGAAGCTTTCTTT.

V usage is TRBV19 and J usage is TRBJ1-4, with TRBD1 matching 10 bases. CDR1 is LNHDA and CDR2 is SQIVND in the germline V gene (reference sequence). CDR3 length: 14 residues. V was pared by 7 bases and J by 6 bases, with 5 bases of the junction left unmatched. The CDR3 bases are TGTGCCAGTAACTCCGGGACAGGGGATGAAAAACTGTTTTTT. Its translation is CASNSGTGDEKLFF.

This chain joins TRBV20-1 and TRBJ2-7; D unresolved. V was pared by 2 bases and J by 6 bases, with 8 bases between. The CDR3 runs 11 residues. Per the germline V gene, CDR1 is DFQATT and CDR2 is SNEGSKA (reference sequence). The CDR3 loop is CSARYRGEQYF. The DNA for the CDR3 is TGCAGTGCTAGATATAGAGGCGAGCAGTACTTC.

This chain uses TRBV30 with TRBJ2-7, with 14 nucleotides matching TRBD2. The CDR3 is 15 amino acids. Germline V lookup: CDR1 GTSNPN, CDR2 SVGIG (reference sequence). Losses at the gene ends were 0 bases for V and 5 bases for J; bases not matched to a gene: 3. The CDR3 DNA reads TGTGCCTGGAGTGTACGACTAGCGGGGGGGCACGAGCAGTACTTC. Translation gives CAWSVRLAGGHEQYF.

This chain joins TRBV12-3 or TRBV12-4 and TRBJ1-5; D remains unclear. V was clipped by 4 bases and J by 6 bases, with 7 bases between them. This CDR3 has 12 residues. The CDR3 loop reads CASSYTAQPQHF. CDR3 DNA: TGTGCCAGCAGTTACACAGCTCAGCCCCAGCATTTT.

The chain joins TRBV19 to TRBJ2-7; possibly TRBD1 for D (5 bases). V lost 5 bases, J lost 2 bases, and 16 bases lay in between. The CDR3 loop spans 15 amino acids. Germline CDR1 LNHDA, CDR2 SQIVND (reference sequence). CDR3 protein: CASSYEAGSTYEQYF. CDR3 nucleotides: TGTGCCAGTAGTTATGAGGCAGGGTCAACCTACGAGCAGTACTTC. Full variable domain (rest looked up from reference TRBV19 and TRBJ2-7): DGGITQSPKYLFRKEGQNVTLSCEQNLNHDAMYWYRQDPGQGLRLIYYSQIVNDFQKGDIAEGYSVSREKKESFPLTVTSAQKNPTAFYLCASSYEAGSTYEQYFGPGTRLTVT.

This clone was counted once. The V and J genes are TRBV7-8 and TRBJ1-1; no firm D call. The CDR3 loop spans 13 amino acids. Germline assignment: CDR1 SGHVS and CDR2 FQNEAQ. V was trimmed by 3 bases and J by 4 bases, leaving 9 bases between them. The CDR3 is CASSFRLGTEAFF. The CDR3 bases are TGTGCCAGCAGCTTCCGACTGGGCACTGAAGCTTTCTTT.

The J gene is TRBJ1-5, the V gene TRBV19, with D perhaps matching TRBD1 (6 bases). The CDR3 consists of 14 residues. V gave up 5 bases and J gave up 3 bases, with 11 bases separating them. Germline assignment: CDR1 LNHDA and CDR2 SQIVND (reference sequence). CDR3 in amino acids: CASSPDRYNQPQHF. Written as DNA, the CDR3 is TGTGCCAGTAGTCCTGACAGGTACAATCAGCCCCAGCATTTT.

As for this clone: Mismatch with germline at one junction end may stem from a read error. The genes are TRBV6-5 and TRBJ1-1; D possibly corresponds to TRBD1 (5 bases). CDR3 length equals 14 residues. Per the germline V gene, CDR1 is MNHEY and CDR2 is SVGAGI. CDR3 region: CASRPAGEYTEAFF. CDR3 sequence (DNA): TGTGCCAGCAGGCCCGCGGGGGAGTACACGGAAGCTTTCTTT.

This clone was seen only a few times. The chain employs TRBV6-5 and TRBJ1-2; D ambiguous. Germline-derived CDR1 and CDR2 are MNHEY and SVGAGI. The V gene lost 5 bases and the J gene lost 4 bases, with 17 bases spanning the gap. This CDR3 spans 15 amino acids. In nucleotides, the CDR3 is TGTGCCAGCAGTAGAAAGGAGGCTTCGATCTATGGCTACACCTTC. Its protein product is CASSRKEASIYGYTF.

The chain uses TRBV5-8 and TRBJ2-1; possibly TRBD1 for D (5 bases). The CDR3 has 15 residues. The germline V and J ends were trimmed by 0 bases and 3 bases, with 10 bases remaining between them. In germline, CDR1 is SGHTS, CDR2 YDEGEE. CDR3 sequence (DNA): TGTGCCAGCAGCTTGGTGGGGCAGTTCTACAATGAGCAGTTCTTC. It is translated as CASSLVGQFYNEQFF. Combining the CDR3 with reference TRBV5-8 and TRBJ2-1 gives the whole variable domain EAGVTQSPTHLIKTRGQQATLRCSPISGHTSVYWYQQALGLGLQFLLWYDEGEERNRGNFPPRFSGRQFPNYSSELNVNALELEDSALYLCASSLVGQFYNEQFFGPGTRLTVL.